Listed below are T cell receptor beta chains from one sample, sequenced in a study of cytomegalovirus exposure and HLA in healthy donors. The table came from immunoSEQ multiplex PCR; TCRdb's copy has only in-frame clones and leaves some out. The top ten hold 0.83% of the sample, which has hundreds of thousands of clones, just over 85% seen once. Sequencing was done on a sample of PBMCs. These receptors originate from a woman between 18 and 29 years old in good health and CMV-seronegative. The CDR3 runs from the conserved cysteine through the conserved F or W. D genes are given only for firm matches. The listing skips clone size in some rows; elsewhere it reads once, few, many or a size class.

>TRBV6-5|TRBD1|TRBJ1-2|NA
CATRMDRAYGYTF
TGTGCCACCCGAATGGACAGGGCCTATGGCTACACCTTC
>TRBV27|NA|TRBJ1-1|NA
CASSLLAGANTEAFF
TGTGCCAGCAGTTTATTGGCAGGGGCGAACACTGAAGCTTTCTTT
>TRBV28|TRBD1|TRBJ1-2|few
CASSSPGQGAVGYTF
TGTGCCAGCAGTTCTCCGGGACAGGGGGCGGTGGGCTACACCTTC
>TRBV4-2|NA|TRBJ2-5|NA
CASSQIVEGGQYF
TGTGCCAGCAGCCAAATAGTGGAGGGTGGCCAGTACTTC
>TRBV2|TRBD2|TRBJ2-5|NA
CASSDPGLVQETQYF
TGTGCCAGCAGTGACCCGGGACTAGTTCAAGAGACCCAGTACTTC
>TRBV27|TRBD1|TRBJ2-1|NA
CASRGQGIEQFF
TGTGCCAGCAGAGGACAGGGGATTGAGCAGTTCTTC
>TRBV10-3|NA|TRBJ1-2|NA
CAISESTQGRANYGYTF
TGTGCCATCAGTGAGTCGACTCAGGGAAGAGCTAACTATGGCTACACCTTC
>TRBV28|NA|TRBJ2-1|NA
CASSLWDLRDEQFF
TGTGCCAGCAGTTTATGGGACCTCAGGGATGAGCAGTTCTTC
>TRBV1|NA|TRBJ1-1|few
CTSSQDQDGYTEAFF
TGCACCAGCAGCCAAGATCAAGACGGGTACACTGAAGCTTTCTTT
>TRBV5-1|TRBD1|TRBJ2-7|once
CASSLAGTGDYEQYF
TGCGCCAGCAGCTTGGCTGGGACAGGAGACTACGAGCAGTACTTC
>TRBV11-2|TRBD1|TRBJ2-7|NA
CASSLGGQPLYEQYF
TGTGCCAGCAGCTTAGGGGGACAGCCCTTATACGAGCAGTACTTC
>TRBV6-1|NA|TRBJ1-5|NA
CASSGGTFNRNQPQHF
TGTGCCAGCAGTGGCGGGACCTTCAACCGCAATCAGCCCCAGCATTTT
>TRBV19|NA|TRBJ2-1|few
CASGPEGSSYNEQFF
TGTGCCAGTGGCCCGGAAGGGAGCTCCTACAATGAGCAGTTCTTC
>TRBV28|TRBD2|TRBJ2-7|NA
CASRVAGVLSEQYF
TGTGCCAGTAGAGTAGCGGGAGTTCTAAGCGAGCAGTACTTC
>TRBV19|NA|TRBJ1-4|NA
CASSPFNEKLFF
TGTGCCAGTAGTCCGTTTAATGAAAAACTGTTTTTT
>TRBV19|TRBD1|TRBJ2-3|once
CASSIGGTGGSDTQYF
TGTGCCAGTAGTATAGGCGGGACAGGGGGCTCAGATACGCAGTATTTT
>TRBV20-1|TRBD2|TRBJ2-1|NA
CSARLAGGLFF
TGCAGTGCAAGACTAGCGGGGGGGCTATTCTTC
>TRBV25-1|TRBD1|TRBJ2-5|NA
CASGGQGAGETQYF
TGTGCCAGCGGGGGACAGGGGGCGGGGGAGACCCAGTACTTC
>TRBV13|TRBD1|TRBJ1-6|NA
CASSLKGAGGHSPLHF
TGTGCCAGCAGCTTAAAGGGGGCAGGAGGACATTCACCCCTCCACTTT
>TRBV6-6|NA|TRBJ2-1|NA
CASSGQGRAPYNEQFF
TGTGCCAGCAGTGGCCAGGGGAGGGCCCCCTACAATGAGCAGTTCTTC
>TRBV5-1|TRBD1|TRBJ2-1|once
CASSLVRDRGMNEQFF
TGCGCCAGCAGCTTGGTACGGGACAGGGGAATGAATGAGCAGTTCTTC
>TRBV29-1|TRBD1|TRBJ1-1|NA
CSATEPGQGASTEAFF
TGCAGCGCAACCGAGCCGGGACAGGGGGCGAGCACTGAAGCTTTCTTT
>TRBV10-2|NA|TRBJ2-7|few
CASSEVRSSYEQYF
TGCGCCAGCAGTGAGGTGAGGAGCTCCTACGAGCAGTACTTC
>TRBV19|NA|TRBJ1-1|NA
CASSTPPRDTDF
TGTGCCAGTAGTACACCGCCCCGGGACACGGATTTT
>TRBV5-3|NA|TRBJ1-5|NA
CARSPWGRGGDQPQHF
TGTGCCAGAAGCCCCTGGGGCAGGGGAGGGGATCAGCCCCAGCATTTT
>TRBV6-5|TRBD2|TRBJ2-3|NA
CASSWGTSGTDTQYF
TGTGCCAGCAGTTGGGGGACTAGCGGGACAGATACGCAGTATTTT
>TRBV9|TRBD1|TRBJ1-6|NA
CASSSPTGSNSPLHF
TGTGCCAGCAGCTCCCCGACAGGGAGCAATTCACCCCTCCACTTT
>TRBV5-4|NA|TRBJ2-3|once
CASTRSGGGGGDTQYF
TGTGCCAGCACACGATCTGGCGGGGGCGGTGGAGATACGCAGTATTTT
>TRBV5-4|TRBD2|TRBJ2-7|few
CASSLGTSGTSSSYEQYF
TGTGCCAGCAGCCTAGGGACTAGCGGGACCTCTAGCTCCTACGAGCAGTACTTC
>TRBV2|NA|TRBJ2-1|NA
CALRGSSHNEQFF
TGTGCCTTAAGGGGATCCAGTCACAATGAGCAGTTCTTC
>TRBV9|TRBD1|TRBJ1-4|NA
CASSVGQGWVNEKLFF
TGTGCCAGCAGCGTCGGACAGGGATGGGTTAATGAAAAACTGTTTTTT
>TRBV11-3|TRBD2|TRBJ2-7|NA
CASSLATPPRASGSSYEQYF
TGTGCCAGCAGCTTAGCCACCCCGCCACGGGCTAGCGGGAGCTCATACGAGCAGTACTTC
>TRBV27|TRBD2|TRBJ2-3|NA
CASSDFLAGVTDTQYF
TGTGCCAGCAGTGATTTTTTAGCGGGAGTAACAGATACGCAGTATTTT
>TRBV5-1|NA|TRBJ1-1|few
CASRRWGWNTEAFF
TGCGCCAGTCGTCGGTGGGGCTGGAACACTGAAGCTTTCTTT
>TRBV5-1|TRBD2|TRBJ2-3|NA
CASSPRLAVSTDTQYF
TGCGCCAGCAGCCCCCGACTAGCGGTTAGCACAGATACGCAGTATTTT
>TRBV7-8|NA|TRBJ1-6|NA
CASSPHRDYNSPLHF
TGTGCCAGCAGCCCGCACCGGGATTATAATTCACCCCTCCACTTT
>TRBV28|NA|TRBJ2-3|NA
CASSPWSQKITDTQYF
TGTGCCAGCAGTCCATGGTCCCAGAAGATTACAGATACGCAGTATTTT
>TRBV5-4|TRBD2|TRBJ2-1|NA
CASSHSGSRDEQFF
TGTGCCAGCAGCCATAGCGGGAGTAGGGATGAGCAGTTCTTC
>TRBV7-9|TRBD1|TRBJ1-2|once
CASSFGQGHYGYTF
TGTGCCAGCAGCTTTGGACAGGGACACTATGGCTACACCTTC
>TRBV10-3|TRBD1|TRBJ2-7|NA
CAISEAPGQGSHEQYF
TGTGCCATCAGTGAGGCCCCGGGACAGGGCTCCCACGAGCAGTACTTC
>TRBV19|TRBD1|TRBJ1-5|NA
CASSILGTGGNQPQHF
TGTGCCAGTAGTATTTTAGGGACAGGGGGAAATCAGCCCCAGCATTTT
>TRBV7-8|NA|TRBJ1-1|NA
CASSLGGFAEAFF
TGTGCCAGCAGCTTAGGAGGTTTTGCTGAAGCTTTCTTT
>TRBV15|TRBD2|TRBJ2-5|NA
CATSRDASGQETQYF
TGTGCCACCAGCAGAGATGCTAGCGGGCAAGAGACCCAGTACTTC
>TRBV15|NA|TRBJ2-5|NA
CATSRVALSETQYF
TGTGCCACCAGCAGAGTGGCCCTCTCCGAGACCCAGTACTTC
>TRBV28|NA|TRBJ1-2|NA
CASSLSLGGYTF
TGTGCCAGCAGTTTATCTCTCGGGGGCTACACCTTC
>TRBV5-1|TRBD2|TRBJ2-2|once
CASSLASGRTFTGELFF
TGCGCCAGCAGCTTGGCTAGCGGGAGGACCTTCACCGGGGAGCTGTTTTTT
>TRBV5-1|NA|TRBJ2-2|NA
CASSPQTRPHTGELFF
TGCGCCAGCAGCCCCCAGACTAGACCTCACACCGGGGAGCTGTTTTTT
>TRBV27|TRBD1|TRBJ1-1|NA
CASSMRTGGTEAFF
TGTGCCAGCAGTATGAGGACAGGGGGCACTGAAGCTTTCTTT
>TRBV7-8|TRBD1|TRBJ2-5|NA
CASSLRDRGTVRETQYF
TGTGCCAGCAGCCTCCGGGACAGGGGCACGGTCCGCGAGACCCAGTACTTC
>TRBV28|NA|TRBJ2-1|NA
CASSSHGRWIGNEQFF
TGTGCCAGCAGTTCCCACGGGAGATGGATCGGTAATGAGCAGTTCTTC
>TRBV28|NA|TRBJ2-7|once
CASSWGGVSYEQYF
TGTGCCAGCAGTTGGGGCGGGGTCTCCTACGAGCAGTACTTC
>TRBV7-9|NA|TRBJ2-1|NA
CASSYAGQNDNEQFF
TGTGCCAGCAGCTATGCGGGCCAAAACGACAATGAGCAGTTCTTC
>TRBV15|NA|TRBJ2-3|NA
CATSAGGGGPTDTQYF
TGTGCCACCAGCGCGGGTGGCGGGGGCCCCACAGATACGCAGTATTTT
>TRBV11-2|NA|TRBJ2-5|NA
CASRPRGRETQYF
TGTGCCAGCAGACCTAGGGGTCGGGAGACCCAGTACTTC
>TRBV5-1|TRBD1|TRBJ1-5|NA
CASSATGVGPPQPQHF
TGCGCCAGCAGCGCAACAGGGGTTGGCCCCCCTCAGCCCCAGCATTTT